Below are 12 T cell receptor beta chains sequenced from a single sample in a study of CD8+CD57+ T cells in acquired aplastic anemia. Whoever was chosen for sequencing had shown CD8+CD57+ cell expansion by flow cytometry. The TCR beta profiling, which covered VDJ combination and CDR3 sequence, was carried out using genomic DNA as the template. TCRdb re-called the reads with MiXCR, one entry per CDR3 protein. Here the sample spans approximately 470,000 distinct CDR3 sequences, around 32% being singletons. The sample taken for sequencing was sorted CD4+, CD8+, or CD8+CD57+ T cells (not recorded which) from PBMCs. These receptor sequences come from a human donor with aplastic anemia.

This chain uses TRBV6-1 with TRBJ1-1; 7 positions agree with TRBD1. This CDR3 spans 15 amino acids. The germline V gene has CDR1 MNHNS and CDR2 SASEGT. After removal of 6 bases from V and 3 bases from J, the junction contained 10 bases not matched to a gene. The CDR3 loop is CASSLNRGGHTEAFF. The CDR3 nucleotides are TGTGCCAGCAGCCTAAACAGGGGAGGGCACACTGAAGCTTTCTTT.

About this clonotype: A read error may explain this, as a much larger clone is one base away. Since no conserved phenylalanine or tryptophan closes the CDR3, a read error is the likely cause. CDR3 protein: CASSSLDGNNSPLHL. For the CDR3, the DNA is TGTGCCAGCAGCTCCTTGGACGGGAATAATTCACCCCTCCACCTT. The chain employs TRBV7-8 and TRBJ1-6; D is ambiguous. Trimming left V 4 bases short and J 5 bases short, with 12 bases between. Germline loops: CDR1 SGHVS, CDR2 FQNEAQ. The CDR3 is made up of 15 amino acids.

The table lists this clonotype with a count of one. This chain links TRBV10-2 with TRBJ2-3, with D possibly matching TRBD2 (6 bases). V was cut by 6 bases and J by 0 bases, with 13 bases left in between. CDR1 and CDR2 from the germline V gene are WSHSY and SAAADI. This CDR3 has 15 amino acids. CDR3 DNA: TGCGCCAGCAGCAAAAGTGGGACTAGCACAGATACGCAGTATTTT. This encodes CASSKSGTSTDTQYF.

The table lists this clonotype with many counts. The chain couples TRBV30 to TRBJ1-1; D is unresolved. Germline CDR1 is GTSNPN and CDR2 is SVGIG (reference sequence). V shed 1 base and J shed 3 bases, with 0 bases lying between them. CDR3 length: 10 residues. The CDR3 coding sequence is TGTGCCTGGAGTGACACTGAAGCTTTCTTT. Its translation: CAWSDTEAFF. Based on the CDR3 plus reference TRBV30 and TRBJ1-1, the full variable domain is SQTIHQWPATLVQPVGSPLSLECTVEGTSNPNLYWYRQAAGRGLQLLFYSVGIGQISSEVPQNLSASRPQDRQFILSSKKLLLSDSGFYLCAWSDTEAFFGQGTRLTVV.

The V gene is TRBV25-1, the J gene TRBJ2-7, with a tentative D call TRBD1 (6 bases). This CDR3 spans 14 amino acids. Germline V lookup: CDR1 MGHDK, CDR2 SYGVNS. V was cut by 4 bases and J by 4 bases, with 14 bases left in between. The CDR3 nucleotides are TGTGCCAGCAGTGCGGCAGGGGCTGGGTACGAGCAGTACTTC. As protein: CASSAAGAGYEQYF.

This clonotype was picked up many times. The V gene is TRBV4-2, the J gene TRBJ1-2, with 7 bases that match TRBD1. The CDR3 spans 14 residues. V dropped 2 bases and J dropped 6; count of bases not matched to a gene: 6. From germline, CDR1 is LGHNA and CDR2 YNFKEQ. The CDR3 DNA is TGTGCCAGCAGCCAACACGACAGGGATGATGGCTACACCTTC. Translated: CASSQHDRDDGYTF.

This clonotype was seen a handful of times. This chain connects TRBV4-3 to TRBJ1-1; no reliable D call. The CDR3 extends over 15 amino acids. V was cut by 1 base and J by 1 base, with 10 bases left in between. Germline lookup yields CDR1 LGHNA and CDR2 YSLEER. DNA for the CDR3: TGCGCCAGCAGCCAAGGAATCATTGCGAACACTGAAGCTTTCTTT. Its protein is CASSQGIIANTEAFF.

This clonotype has at least ten counts. The V call is TRBV11-2, the J call TRBJ1-3; D unclear. V lost 3 bases, J lost 4 bases, and 10 bases lay in between. The CDR3 is 14 residues long. Per the germline V gene, CDR1 is SGHAT and CDR2 is FQNNGV. The CDR3 region is CASSLSLAGNTIYF. The CDR3 DNA reads TGTGCCAGCAGCTTGAGTCTAGCCGGAAACACCATATATTTT.

This chain links TRBV25-1 with TRBJ2-1, with D tentatively TRBD2 (6 bases). There are 15 residues in the CDR3. In germline, CDR1 is MGHDK, CDR2 SYGVNS. V lost 1 base, J lost 9 bases, and 16 bases lay in between. The CDR3 region is CASSELAGTYSEQFF. DNA for the CDR3: TGTGCCAGCAGTGAATTGGCAGGGACTTACTCTGAGCAGTTCTTC. Full variable domain (rest looked up from reference TRBV25-1 and TRBJ2-1): EADIYQTPRYLVIGTGKKITLECSQTMGHDKMYWYQQDPGMELHLIHYSYGVNSTEKGDLSSESTVSRIRTEHFPLTLESARPSHTSQYLCASSELAGTYSEQFFGPGTRLTVL.

Turning to this clonotype: A read error is possible here, since a much larger clone lies one base away. The chain links TRBV5-1 to TRBJ2-7; D may be TRBD2 (6 bases). This CDR3 contains 13 residues. The germline V gene has CDR1 SGHRS and CDR2 YFSETQ. Trimming removed 1 base from V and 2 bases from J, with 7 bases in between. CDR3: CASSLWGAYEQYF. The CDR3 nucleotides read TGCGCCAGCAGCTTGTGGGGGGCCTACGAGCAGTACTTC.

The table lists this clonotype with a few counts. This chain links TRBV20-1 with TRBJ1-1, with 10 bases lining up with TRBD1. The CDR3 is 12 residues long. V trimming: 6 bases; J trimming: 6 bases; junction bases outside the gene matches: 4. Germline CDR1 is DFQATT and CDR2 is SNEGSKA (reference sequence). In DNA form, the CDR3 reads TGCAGTGCCCGGGACAGGGGTTCTGAAGCTTTCTTT. It specifies CSARDRGSEAFF.

This clonotype came up a few times. At one boundary the junction diverges from the germline segment, which might be a read error. This chain joins TRBV11-1 and TRBJ1-5; 12 bases line up with TRBD1. The germline CDR1 and CDR2 sequences are SGHAT and FQDESV (reference sequence). This CDR3 has 17 amino acids. The DNA for the CDR3 is TGCGCCAGCAGCGAGGGACAGGGGGCGCGGAGCAATCAGCCCCAGCATTTT. It specifies CASSEGQGARSNQPQHF.